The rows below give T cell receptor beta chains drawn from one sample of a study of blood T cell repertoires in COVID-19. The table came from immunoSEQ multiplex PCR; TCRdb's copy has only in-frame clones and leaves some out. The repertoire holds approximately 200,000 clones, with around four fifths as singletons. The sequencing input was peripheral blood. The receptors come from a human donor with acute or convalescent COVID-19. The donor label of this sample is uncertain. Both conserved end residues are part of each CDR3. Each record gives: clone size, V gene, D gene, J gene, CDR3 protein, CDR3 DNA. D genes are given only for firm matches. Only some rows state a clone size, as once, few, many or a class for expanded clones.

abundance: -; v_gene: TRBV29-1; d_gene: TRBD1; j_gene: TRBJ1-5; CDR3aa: CSVAWGQGNQPQHF; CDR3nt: TGCAGCGTTGCTTGGGGACAGGGTAATCAGCCCCAGCATTTT
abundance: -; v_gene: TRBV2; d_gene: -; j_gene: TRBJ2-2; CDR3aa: CASRPTDITGELFF; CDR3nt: TGTGCCAGCAGGCCTACAGATATCACCGGGGAGCTGTTTTTT
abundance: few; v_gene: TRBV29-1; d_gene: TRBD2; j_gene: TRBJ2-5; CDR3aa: CSVTRDRDGLTLAGALGTQYF; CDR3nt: TGCAGCGTTACCCGGGACAGGGACGGACTCACACTAGCGGGAGCCTTGGGGACCCAGTACTTC
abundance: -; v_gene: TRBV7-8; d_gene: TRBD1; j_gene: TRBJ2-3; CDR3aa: CASSLGTGDSTDTQYF; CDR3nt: TGTGCCAGCAGCTTAGGGACAGGGGACAGCACAGATACGCAGTATTTT
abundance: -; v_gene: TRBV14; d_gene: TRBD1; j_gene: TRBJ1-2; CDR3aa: CASSPLGQGPYGYTF; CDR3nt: TGTGCCAGCAGCCCCTTGGGACAGGGTCCATATGGCTACACCTTC
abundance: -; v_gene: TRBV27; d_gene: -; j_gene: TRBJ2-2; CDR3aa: CASSAEGQIWAGELFF; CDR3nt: TGTGCCAGCAGTGCCGAAGGACAGATTTGGGCCGGGGAGCTGTTTTTT
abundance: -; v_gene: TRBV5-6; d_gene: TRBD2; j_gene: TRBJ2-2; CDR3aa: CASSRRTSGIPNTGELFF; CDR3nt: TGTGCCAGCAGCCGAAGGACTAGCGGGATCCCGAACACCGGGGAGCTGTTTTTT
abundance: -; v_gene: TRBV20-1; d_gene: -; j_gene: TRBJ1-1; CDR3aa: CSAIRDTEAFF; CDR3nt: TGCAGTGCTATCCGGGACACTGAAGCTTTCTTT
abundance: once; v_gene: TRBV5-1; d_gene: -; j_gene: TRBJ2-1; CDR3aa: CASSLEGVSYNEQFF; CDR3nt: TGCGCCAGCAGCTTAGAGGGGGTCTCCTACAATGAGCAGTTCTTC
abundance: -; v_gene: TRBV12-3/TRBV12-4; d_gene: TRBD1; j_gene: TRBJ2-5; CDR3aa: CASSLAQGATQYF; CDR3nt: TGTGCCAGCAGTTTAGCCCAGGGGGCTACCCAGTACTTC
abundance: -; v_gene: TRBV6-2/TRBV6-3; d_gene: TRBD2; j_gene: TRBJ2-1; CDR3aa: CASSYSPSGLIGNEQFF; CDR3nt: TGTGCCAGCAGTTACTCGCCTAGCGGACTAATTGGGAATGAGCAGTTCTTC
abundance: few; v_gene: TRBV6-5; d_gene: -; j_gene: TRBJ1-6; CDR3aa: CASRQDSSYNSPLHF; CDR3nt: TGTGCCAGCAGACAGGATAGCTCCTATAATTCACCCCTCCACTTT
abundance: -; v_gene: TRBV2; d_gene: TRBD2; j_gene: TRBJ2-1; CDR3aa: CASSGTSGNGQFF; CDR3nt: TGTGCCAGCAGTGGGACTAGCGGGAACGGGCAGTTCTTC
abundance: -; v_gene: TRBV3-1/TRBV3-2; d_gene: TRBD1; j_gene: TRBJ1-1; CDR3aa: CASSHFRDRGAEAFF; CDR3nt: TGTGCCAGCAGCCACTTCCGGGACAGGGGCGCTGAAGCTTTCTTT
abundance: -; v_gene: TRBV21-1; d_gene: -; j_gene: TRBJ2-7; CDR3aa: CASSPTDTSSYEQYF; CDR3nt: TGTGCCAGCAGCCCAACGGACACGAGCTCCTACGAGCAGTACTTC
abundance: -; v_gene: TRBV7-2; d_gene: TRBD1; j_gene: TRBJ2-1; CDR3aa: CASSSRDRVRDEQFF; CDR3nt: TGTGCCAGCAGCTCCCGGGACAGGGTACGCGATGAGCAGTTCTTC
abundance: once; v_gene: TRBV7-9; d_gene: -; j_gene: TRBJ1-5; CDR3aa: CASSFSWTAGNQPQHF; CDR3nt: TGTGCCAGCAGCTTCTCTTGGACAGCGGGCAATCAGCCCCAGCATTTT
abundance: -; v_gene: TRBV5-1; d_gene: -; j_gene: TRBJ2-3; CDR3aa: CASSQHTDTQYF; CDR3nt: TGCGCCAGCAGCCAACACACAGATACGCAGTATTTT
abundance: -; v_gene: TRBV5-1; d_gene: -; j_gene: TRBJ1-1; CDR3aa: CASSLEAGVNTEAFF; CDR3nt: TGCGCCAGCAGCCTGGAGGCAGGGGTGAACACTGAAGCTTTCTTT
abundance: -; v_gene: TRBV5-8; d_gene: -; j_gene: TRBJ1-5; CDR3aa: CASSLLGTQKVEEPQHF; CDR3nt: TGTGCCAGCAGCCTCTTGGGGACTCAAAAGGTTGAGGAGCCCCAGCATTTT
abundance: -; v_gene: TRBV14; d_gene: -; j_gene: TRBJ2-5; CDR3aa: CASSQVRETQYF; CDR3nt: TGTGCCAGCAGCCAAGTCAGGGAGACCCAGTACTTC
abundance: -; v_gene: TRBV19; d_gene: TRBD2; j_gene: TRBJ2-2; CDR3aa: CASTQAGVATGELFF; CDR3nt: TGTGCCAGTACCCAAGCGGGAGTGGCCACCGGGGAGCTGTTTTTT
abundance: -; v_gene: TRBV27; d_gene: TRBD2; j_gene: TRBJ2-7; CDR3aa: CASSLRGSGKFEQYF; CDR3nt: TGTGCCAGCAGTTTACGCGGTAGCGGGAAGTTCGAGCAGTACTTC
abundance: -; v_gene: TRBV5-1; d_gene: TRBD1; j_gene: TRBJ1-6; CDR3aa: CASSSGTGNSPLHF; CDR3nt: TGCGCCAGCAGCTCGGGGACAGGGAATTCACCCCTCCACTTT
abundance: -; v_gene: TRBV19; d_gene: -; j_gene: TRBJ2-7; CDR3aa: CASSSAASINEQYF; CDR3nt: TGTGCCAGTAGTAGTGCGGCCTCGATAAACGAGCAGTACTTC
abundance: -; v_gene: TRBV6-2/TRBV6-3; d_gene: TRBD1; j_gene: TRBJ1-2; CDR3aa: CASSWDSQKGYTF; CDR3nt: TGTGCCAGCAGTTGGGACAGCCAAAAGGGCTACACCTTC
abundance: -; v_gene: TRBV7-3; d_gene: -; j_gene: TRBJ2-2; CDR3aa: CASTQSATFTGELFF; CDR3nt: TGTGCCAGCACCCAAAGCGCAACATTCACCGGGGAGCTGTTTTTT
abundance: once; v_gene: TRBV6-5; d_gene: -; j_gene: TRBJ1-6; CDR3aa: CASSYEGVDNSPLHF; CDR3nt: TGTGCCAGCAGCTACGAAGGGGTGGATAATTCACCCCTCCACTTT
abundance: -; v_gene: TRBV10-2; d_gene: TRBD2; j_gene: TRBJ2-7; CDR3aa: CASSPSGRAYEQYF; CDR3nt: TGCGCCAGCAGTCCTAGCGGGAGGGCCTACGAGCAGTACTTC
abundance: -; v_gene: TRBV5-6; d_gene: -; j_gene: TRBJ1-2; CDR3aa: CASRLTGENYGYTF; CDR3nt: TGTGCCAGCAGATTGACGGGGGAAAACTATGGCTACACCTTC
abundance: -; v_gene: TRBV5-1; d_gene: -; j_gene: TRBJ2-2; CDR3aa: CASSLGLRTGELFF; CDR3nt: TGCGCCAGCAGCTTGGGGCTCCGCACCGGGGAGCTGTTTTTT
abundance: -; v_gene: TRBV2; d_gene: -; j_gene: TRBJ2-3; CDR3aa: CASSEEAGKSTDTQYF; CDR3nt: TGTGCCAGCAGTGAAGAGGCAGGGAAGAGCACAGATACGCAGTATTTT
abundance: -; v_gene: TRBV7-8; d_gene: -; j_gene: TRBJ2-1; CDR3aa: CASSLLSRGSYNEQFF; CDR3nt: TGTGCCAGCAGCTTACTTAGTCGGGGTTCCTACAATGAGCAGTTCTTC
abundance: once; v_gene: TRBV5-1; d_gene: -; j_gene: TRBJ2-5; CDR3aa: CASKQEGAQETQYF; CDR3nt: TGCGCCAGCAAACAGGAGGGGGCCCAAGAGACCCAGTACTTC
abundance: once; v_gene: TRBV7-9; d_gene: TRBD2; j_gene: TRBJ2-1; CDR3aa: CASSLGGSGRAHEQFF; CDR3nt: TGTGCCAGCAGCTTAGGAGGTAGCGGGAGAGCCCATGAGCAGTTCTTC
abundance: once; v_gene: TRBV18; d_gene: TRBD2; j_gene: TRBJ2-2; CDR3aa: CASSPPRSGIGELFF; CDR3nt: TGTGCCAGCTCACCCCCACGGAGCGGGATAGGGGAGCTGTTTTTT
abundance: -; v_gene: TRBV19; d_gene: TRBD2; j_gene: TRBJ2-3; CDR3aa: CASSPRTSGRADTQYF; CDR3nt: TGTGCCAGTAGTCCCAGGACTAGCGGGAGGGCAGATACGCAGTATTTT
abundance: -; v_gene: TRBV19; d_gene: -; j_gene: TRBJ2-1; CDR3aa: CASKRSLGVNEQFF; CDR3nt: TGTGCCAGTAAGAGGTCTCTAGGGGTCAATGAGCAGTTCTTC
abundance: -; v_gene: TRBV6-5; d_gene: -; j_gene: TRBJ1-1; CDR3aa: CASSYGVGGRAEAFF; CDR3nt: TGTGCCAGCAGTTACGGGGTGGGCGGGCGCGCTGAAGCTTTCTTT
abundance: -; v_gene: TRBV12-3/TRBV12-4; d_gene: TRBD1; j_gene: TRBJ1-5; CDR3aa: CASDQGGQPQHF; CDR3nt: TGTGCCAGCGATCAGGGGGGACAGCCCCAGCATTTT
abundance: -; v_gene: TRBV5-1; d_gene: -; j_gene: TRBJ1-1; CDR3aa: CASSSNTIGTEAFF; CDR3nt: TGCGCCAGCAGCTCCAACACTATAGGCACTGAAGCTTTCTTT
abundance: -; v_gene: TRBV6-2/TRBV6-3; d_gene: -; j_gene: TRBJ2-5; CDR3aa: CASRPAGGIQETQYF; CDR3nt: TGTGCCAGCCGCCCAGCGGGTGGGATTCAAGAGACCCAGTACTTC
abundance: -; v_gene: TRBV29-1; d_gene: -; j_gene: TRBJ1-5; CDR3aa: CSVGDGPGGNQPQHF; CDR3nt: TGCAGCGTTGGAGACGGACCAGGGGGCAATCAGCCCCAGCATTTT
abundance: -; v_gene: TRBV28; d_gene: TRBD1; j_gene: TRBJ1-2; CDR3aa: CASSSIDRGYGYTF; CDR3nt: TGTGCCAGCAGTTCCATAGACAGGGGGTATGGCTACACCTTC
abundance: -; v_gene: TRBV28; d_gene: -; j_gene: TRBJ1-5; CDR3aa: CASSFGAQPQHF; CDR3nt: TGTGCCAGCAGTTTTGGGGCTCAGCCCCAGCATTTT
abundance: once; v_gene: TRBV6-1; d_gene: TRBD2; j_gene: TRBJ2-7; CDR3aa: CASSAPSGTFRTPYKQYF; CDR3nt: TGTGCCAGCAGTGCGCCTAGCGGGACGTTCCGCACACCTTATAAGCAGTACTTC
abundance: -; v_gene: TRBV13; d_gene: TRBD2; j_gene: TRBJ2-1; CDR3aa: CATKRLAGANEQFF; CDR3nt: TGTGCCACTAAAAGACTAGCGGGAGCCAATGAGCAGTTCTTC
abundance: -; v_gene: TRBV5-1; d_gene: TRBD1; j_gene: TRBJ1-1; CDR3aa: CASSPRQGGGAEAFF; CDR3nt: TGCGCCAGCAGCCCTCGACAGGGGGGAGGTGCTGAAGCTTTCTTT
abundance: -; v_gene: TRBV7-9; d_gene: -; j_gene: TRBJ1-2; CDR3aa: CASSLMGNYGYTF; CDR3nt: TGTGCCAGCAGCTTAATGGGCAACTATGGCTACACCTTC
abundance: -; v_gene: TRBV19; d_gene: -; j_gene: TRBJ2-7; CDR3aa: CASSSKGGRIYEQYF; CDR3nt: TGTGCCAGTAGTTCGAAAGGGGGTAGGATCTACGAGCAGTACTTC
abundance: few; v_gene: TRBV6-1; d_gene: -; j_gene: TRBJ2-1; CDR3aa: CASSEGRGTYNEQFF; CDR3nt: TGTGCCAGCAGTGAAGGACGGGGGACCTACAATGAGCAGTTCTTC
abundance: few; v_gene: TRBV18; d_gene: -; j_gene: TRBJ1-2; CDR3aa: CASSPTDRYGYTF; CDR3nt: TGTGCCAGCTCACCGACAGATCGGTATGGCTACACCTTC
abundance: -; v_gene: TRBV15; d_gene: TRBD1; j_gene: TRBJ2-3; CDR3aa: CATSRDPTGGSDTQYF; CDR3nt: TGTGCCACCAGCAGAGACCCGACAGGGGGGTCAGATACGCAGTATTTT
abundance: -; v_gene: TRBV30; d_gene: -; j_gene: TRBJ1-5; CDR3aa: CAWSRWGGNQPQHF; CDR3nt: TGTGCCTGGAGTCGGTGGGGGGGGAATCAGCCCCAGCATTTT
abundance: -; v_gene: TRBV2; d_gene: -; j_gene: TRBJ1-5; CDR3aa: CASSSNRDSNQPQHF; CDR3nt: TGTGCCAGCAGCAGCAACCGGGACTCCAATCAGCCCCAGCATTTT
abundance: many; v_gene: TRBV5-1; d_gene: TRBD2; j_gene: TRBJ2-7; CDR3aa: CASSYGTSGAYEQYF; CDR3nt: TGCGCCAGCAGCTATGGGACTAGCGGGGCCTACGAGCAGTACTTC
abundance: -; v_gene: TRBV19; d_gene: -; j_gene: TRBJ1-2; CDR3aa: CASSQGAGINYGYTF; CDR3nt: TGTGCCAGTAGCCAAGGGGCGGGAATTAACTATGGCTACACCTTC
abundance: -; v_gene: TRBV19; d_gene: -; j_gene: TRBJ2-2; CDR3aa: CASSIQGINKRTGELFF; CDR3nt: TGTGCCAGTAGTATTCAGGGTATTAATAAGCGCACCGGGGAGCTGTTTTTT
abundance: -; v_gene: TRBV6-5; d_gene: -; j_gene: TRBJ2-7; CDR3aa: CASSYSGGTANYEQYF; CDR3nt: TGTGCCAGCAGTTACTCCGGAGGGACAGCCAACTACGAGCAGTACTTC